Each of the 22 T cell receptor beta chains below was sequenced from the same sample in a study of shared clonotypes between healthy human individuals. TCRdb keeps only in-frame clones here, not all; method: immunoSEQ multiplex PCR. The sample includes just over 2,000,000 clones, 95% of them seen just once. The sample was naive CD4+ T cells sorted from blood. Subset: CD45RA+ positively selected. All receptors come from a man younger than 35 in good health.

A remark on this clone: At one end, the junction sequence differs from germline, possibly due to a read error. The J gene is TRBJ2-5, the V gene TRBV10-2, with TRBD2 matching over 10 bases. Germline values: CDR1 WSHSY, CDR2 SAAADI. CDR3 length: 15 amino acids. The CDR3 nucleotides read TGCGCCAGCAGTCAGTCACTAGCGGGAATAGAGACCCAGTACTTC. Its translation: CASSQSLAGIETQYF.

V gene TRBV5-4 combines with J gene TRBJ2-7, with D perhaps assigned TRBD1 or TRBD2 (5 bases each). Trimming removed 4 bases at V and 3 bases at J, with 11 bases between. The CDR3 length is 13 residues. Germline V gene lookup returns CDR1 SGHNT and CDR2 YYREEE (reference sequence). Here the CDR3 reads CASSPGRRYEQYF. CDR3 sequence (DNA): TGTGCCAGCAGCCCGGGACGGCGCTACGAGCAGTACTTC.

Worth noting for this clone: The final CDR3 position lacks the conserved phenylalanine or tryptophan, pointing to a likely read error. No DNA is shown, since the ends of the CDR3 on it are uncertain; the CDR3 is the one TCRdb lists. V usage is TRBV18 and J usage is TRBJ1-2. Germline values: CDR1 KGHSH, CDR2 LQKENI. The CDR3 extends over 12 residues, inclusive of both ends. The CDR3 loop reads CASSPGTPRIFL.

The V and J genes are TRBV5-1 and TRBJ2-3; TRBD1 matches at 12 bases. In germline, CDR1 is SGHRS, CDR2 YFSETQ. J lost 4 bases, V lost 2 bases, and 5 bases had no gene match. CDR3 length: 16 amino acids. The CDR3 sequence: CASSLTGTGGADTQYF. The CDR3 region has the DNA TGCGCCAGCAGCTTAACTGGGACAGGGGGCGCAGATACGCAGTATTTT. The full variable domain, with the rest looked up from reference TRBV5-1 and TRBJ2-3, is KAGVTQTPRYLIKTRGQQVTLSCSPISGHRSVSWYQQTPGQGLQFLFEYFSETQRNKGNFPGRFSGRQFSNSRSEMNVSTLELGDSALYLCASSLTGTGGADTQYFGPGTRLTVL.

The chain joins TRBV6-5 to TRBJ1-1; no definite D call. With 2 bases removed from V and 4 bases from J, the gap between germline ends came to 8 bases. This CDR3 comprises 13 residues. Germline CDR1 and CDR2: MNHEY and SVGAGI. The CDR3 region is CASSYTALTEAFF. CDR3 sequence (DNA): TGTGCCAGCAGTTACACCGCTCTCACTGAAGCTTTCTTT.

This chain uses TRBV28 with TRBJ1-3, with D possibly matching TRBD1 (6 bases). The V gene's germline CDR1 is MDHEN and CDR2 SYDVKM. V dropped 6 bases and J dropped 8 bases, with 17 bases sitting between them. This CDR3 is 14 amino acids long. The CDR3 here is CASRGTGSGDTIYF. In DNA, the CDR3 is TGTGCCAGCAGGGGCACAGGGTCCGGGGACACCATATATTTT. Supplemented by reference TRBV28 and TRBJ1-3, the full variable domain reads DVKVTQSSRYLVKRTGEKVFLECVQDMDHENMFWYRQDPGLGLRLIYFSYDVKMKEKGDIPEGYSVSREKKERFSLILESASTNQTSMYLCASRGTGSGDTIYFGEGSWLTVV.

This chain uses TRBV2 with TRBJ2-3; 12 nucleotides line up with TRBD2. The ends lost 2 bases at V and 0 bases at J; junction bases unmatched: 9. The CDR3 loop spans 19 amino acids. Germline values: CDR1 SNHLY, CDR2 FYNNEI. CDR3 loop: CASSEWALAGGRSTDTQYF. In DNA form, the CDR3 reads TGTGCCAGCAGTGAATGGGCCCTAGCGGGAGGGAGGAGCACAGATACGCAGTATTTT.

The chain is built from TRBV6-1 and TRBJ2-3; D gene ambiguous. CDR1 MNHNS and CDR2 SASEGT come from the germline V gene. V lost 7 bases and J lost 0, with 14 bases in between. This CDR3 is built from 15 residues. Here the CDR3 reads CASIADRTSTDTQYF. The CDR3 region has the DNA TGTGCCAGCATTGCCGACCGTACTAGCACAGATACGCAGTATTTT.

About this clone itself: One end of the junction varies from germline; a read error may be responsible. This sequence joins TRBV7-2 and TRBJ1-2; 7 nucleotides line up with TRBD1. Germline CDR1 and CDR2: SGHTA and FQGNSA. The CDR3 covers 14 residues. The CDR3 loop is CASSSPSGTDDRAF. In DNA form, the CDR3 reads TGTGCCAGCAGCTCCCCGTCCGGGACAGATGACCGGGCCTTC.

The genes are TRBV30 and TRBJ2-5; 10 bases line up with TRBD1. From germline, CDR1 is GTSNPN and CDR2 SVGIG (reference sequence). This CDR3 comprises 16 residues. The V segment lost 2 bases and the J segment 2 bases; nucleotides outside the gene matches: 8. The CDR3 reads CAWSPRTGGRQETQYF. The DNA of the CDR3 is TGTGCCTGGAGTCCCAGGACAGGGGGTCGGCAAGAGACCCAGTACTTC.

The chain recombines TRBV7-9 with TRBJ1-2; the match to TRBD1 covers 10 bases. Germline CDR1 SEHNR, CDR2 FQNEAQ (reference sequence). V gave up 2 bases and J gave up 3 bases; unmatched junction bases: 3. The CDR3 length is 15 residues. The CDR3 DNA follows: TGTGCCAGCAGCTTACCTGGGACAGGGGACTATGGCTACACCTTC. Translating it yields CASSLPGTGDYGYTF.

About this clone: This sample also contains other DNA sequences that code for the same CDR3. The chain employs TRBV5-1 and TRBJ2-5; no reliable D call. CDR3 length equals 13 residues. Germline V lookup: CDR1 SGHRS, CDR2 YFSETQ. The V end lost 2 bases, the J end lost 2 bases, and 7 bases lay between the germline ends. CDR3 DNA: TGCGCCAGCAGCTTCCCCAGTCAAGAGACCCAGTACTTC. It specifies CASSFPSQETQYF.

The J gene is TRBJ2-1, the V gene TRBV5-6, with D perhaps TRBD1 or TRBD2 (5 bases each). The CDR3 sequence is 15 residues long. V lost 3 bases and J lost 4, with 14 bases in between. Germline CDR1 is SGHDT and CDR2 is YYEEEE. The CDR3 DNA is TGTGCCAGCAGCTCGAGCGCTGGGGGTTACAATGAGCAGTTCTTC. Translating it yields CASSSSAGGYNEQFF.

The chain links TRBV11-3 to TRBJ2-7; 8 bases agree with TRBD2. The CDR3 is 15 residues long. Per the germline V gene, CDR1 is SGHNT and CDR2 is YENEEA. Trimming took 4 bases from V and 4 from J; bases not matched to a gene: 9. The CDR3, as DNA: TGTGCCAGCAGCTCTCTCCAGCGGGAGAGGTACGAGCAGTACTTC. Translation gives CASSSLQRERYEQYF.

The chain joins TRBV11-1 to TRBJ1-4; unclear D gene. This CDR3 spans 13 amino acids. V was cut by 5 bases and J by 7 bases, with 11 bases left in between. Germline V gene sequence: CDR1 SGHAT, CDR2 FQDESV (reference sequence). CDR3 bases: TGTGCCAGCAGCCGTTCGGTTGGTGAAAAACTGTTTTTT. Its translation: CASSRSVGEKLFF.

V gene TRBV25-1 combines with J gene TRBJ2-5; D is unresolved. Germline loops: CDR1 MGHDK, CDR2 SYGVNS. This CDR3 spans 11 amino acids. V shed 3 bases and J shed 6 bases, with 5 bases lying between them. Here the CDR3 reads CASSDPKTQYF. As DNA, the CDR3 is TGTGCCAGCAGTGACCCAAAGACCCAGTACTTC.

Comments on this clone: The same CDR3 also results from other DNA sequences found in this sample. The chain combines TRBV5-1 with TRBJ1-2; a weak D match, TRBD1 (5 bases). Trimming pared 1 base from V and 2 bases from J, leaving 9 bases between. Germline V gives CDR1 SGHRS, CDR2 YFSETQ. This CDR3 is built from 14 residues. The CDR3 nucleotides read TGCGCCAGCAGCTTGACAGGAGACAACTATGGCTACACCTTC. Translating it yields CASSLTGDNYGYTF. The full variable domain, rest sourced from reference TRBV5-1 and TRBJ1-2, is KAGVTQTPRYLIKTRGQQVTLSCSPISGHRSVSWYQQTPGQGLQFLFEYFSETQRNKGNFPGRFSGRQFSNSRSEMNVSTLELGDSALYLCASSLTGDNYGYTFGSGTRLTVV.

This clone was counted a single time. This sample also contains other DNA sequences that code for the same CDR3. V and J are TRBV11-2 and TRBJ2-7; 8 bases agree with TRBD2. CDR1 and CDR2 (germline): SGHAT, FQNNGV. Unmatched junction bases numbered 6, after V lost 5 bases and J lost 3 bases. The CDR3 is 14 amino acids. The CDR3 DNA reads as TGTGCCAGCAGCCTCGGACTAGCAGGCTACGAGCAGTACTTC. Translating it yields CASSLGLAGYEQYF.

The J gene is TRBJ1-1, the V gene TRBV6-5; perhaps TRBD1 as D (5 bases). CDR1 and CDR2 from the germline V gene are MNHEY and SVGAGI. Trimming took off 7 bases at V and 1 base at J, with 10 bases between the two ends. The CDR3 covers 13 residues. DNA for the CDR3: TGTGCCAGCACGGGACGGCCGAACACTGAAGCTTTCTTT. Its translation is CASTGRPNTEAFF.

CDR3 loop: CASSHTGQVNSGGTGELFF. The CDR3 DNA follows: TGCGCCAGCAGCCATACGGGACAGGTAAACAGTGGAGGCACCGGGGAGCTGTTTTTT. The rearrangement links TRBV4-1 to TRBJ2-2; 8 positions agree with TRBD1. V trimming: 3 bases; J trimming: 4 bases; junction bases outside the gene matches: 16. The germline V gene encodes CDR1 MGHRA and CDR2 YSYEKL. CDR3 size: 19 residues.

The chain employs TRBV5-1 and TRBJ2-3; 7 nucleotides match TRBD1. The germline CDR1 and CDR2 sequences are SGHRS and YFSETQ. V dropped 4 bases and J dropped 2; count of bases not matched to a gene: 4. This CDR3 is 14 amino acids long. The CDR3 DNA follows: TGCGCCAGCAGCCAAGACAGGGCCACAGATACGCAGTATTTT. Amino acid sequence: CASSQDRATDTQYF.

Only a few counts were recorded for this clone. This sample includes further DNA sequences coding for the same CDR3. This sequence joins TRBV5-1 and TRBJ1-2, with TRBD1 matching over 10 bases. Germline V gene lookup returns CDR1 SGHRS and CDR2 YFSETQ. The trim removed 3 bases at V and 2 bases at J, leaving 1 base unmatched. The CDR3 length is 14 residues. CDR3 DNA: TGCGCCAGCAGCTCGGGACAGGGGAACTATGGCTACACCTTC. This codes for CASSSGQGNYGYTF.